This TCR beta chain stems from a study of T-cell reconstitution after alpha-beta-depleted transplantation in children. A library of TCRbeta sequences, prepared with unique molecular identifiers, was generated. TCRdb re-called the PCR reads through MiXCR, storing one row per CDR3 protein. The sample lists over 550,000 distinct CDR3 sequences; roughly a tenth were seen once. The V gene's germline CDR1 is SGDLS and CDR2 YYNGEE. Deletions cut 4 bases from V and 0 bases from J, with 14 bases between. The CDR3 length is 15 residues. The sequenced sample was PBMCs from the stem cell graft donor, obtained from the stem cell graft. This receptor was obtained from a human donor who donated a stem cell graft to a child with acute myeloid leukemia. The V gene is TRBV9, the J gene TRBJ2-7, with D perhaps matching TRBD1 (6 bases). CDR3 sequence (DNA): TGTGCCAGCAGCCTCCACGGGGACATCTCCTACGAGCAGTACTTC. Protein product: CASSLHGDISYEQYF.